What follows are 17 T cell receptor beta chains derived from one specimen sequenced in a study of a mutant IDH1 vaccine in newly diagnosed glioma. These receptors have no known antigen. Time point defined: week 23, last vaccination. Vaccinated patients received 300 ug of mutant IDH1 20-mer peptide per dose, with topical imiquimod. Assay used: immunoSEQ multiplex PCR; TCRdb lists only in-frame clones, some missing. Of approximately 39,000 clones in the sample, about four fifths were seen once. The specimen comprised PBMCs, sampled from a glioma patient whose treatment included an IDH1 peptide vaccine. The receptors were sampled from a middle-aged man with glioma.

The chain employs TRBV5-4 and TRBJ2-5; D is ambiguous. Germline-derived CDR1 and CDR2 are SGHNT and YYREEE (reference sequence). Trimming removed 4 bases from V and 7 bases from J, with 11 bases in between. The CDR3 is 12 amino acids. The CDR3 DNA reads TGTGCCAGCAGCCCTACCCCAGGGACCCAGTACTTC. The encoded protein is CASSPTPGTQYF. Drawing the rest from reference TRBV5-4 and TRBJ2-5, the complete variable domain is ETGVTQSPTHLIKTRGQQVTLRCSSQSGHNTVSWYQQALGQGPQFIFQYYREEENGRGNFPPRFSGLQFPNYSSELNVNALELDDSALYLCASSPTPGTQYFGPGTRLLVL.

The gene calls are TRBV5-4 and TRBJ2-5, with a possible D match to TRBD2 (5 bases). With 4 bases removed from V and 4 bases from J, the gap between germline ends came to 14 bases. The germline V gene has CDR1 SGHNT and CDR2 YYREEE (reference sequence). The CDR3 spans 14 residues. The CDR3 here is CASSPLRERETQYF. Here the CDR3 DNA reads TGTGCCAGCAGCCCTCTAAGGGAGAGAGAGACCCAGTACTTC.

For this clone: Lacking the conserved final phenylalanine or tryptophan, this CDR3 likely reflects a read error. The rearrangement links TRBV7-9 to TRBJ1-2, with D hard to call. The germline V gene has CDR1 SEHNR and CDR2 FQNEAQ (reference sequence). The length of the CDR3 is 15 residues. Trimming removed 1 base at V and 0 bases at J, with 9 bases between. As DNA, the CDR3 is TGTGCCAGCAGCTTAGGGTCTGTGGCTAACTATGGCTACACCTCC. This translates into CASSLGSVANYGYTS.

The chain links TRBV19 to TRBJ2-1; D ambiguous. This CDR3 comprises 13 residues. The V and J ends lost 7 bases and 3 bases respectively, with 10 bases between them. From germline, CDR1 is LNHDA and CDR2 SQIVND (reference sequence). CDR3 bases: TGTGCCAGTAAGGTCGCAGACTACAATGAGCAGTTCTTC. It codes for CASKVADYNEQFF.

The chain employs TRBV28 and TRBJ2-3; D may be TRBD2 (5 bases). Per the germline V gene, CDR1 is MDHEN and CDR2 is SYDVKM. This CDR3 spans 17 amino acids. The germline V and J ends were trimmed by 4 bases and 4 bases, with 21 bases remaining between them. As DNA, the CDR3 is TGTGCCAGCAGTTCCCCGTTCAAGCTAGCCTTCGCAGATACGCAGTATTTT. Its protein is CASSSPFKLAFADTQYF.

This clone appeared a single time. The gene calls are TRBV5-1 and TRBJ2-7; TRBD2 matches at 13 bases. The junction had 7 bases not matched to a gene; V was cut back by 4 bases and J by 6 bases. Germline CDR1 reads SGHRS; CDR2 reads YFSETQ. The CDR3 has 15 amino acids. For the CDR3, the DNA is TGCGCCAGCAGCCCCGGGACTAGCGGGAAACCCGAGCAGTACTTC. It encodes CASSPGTSGKPEQYF.

This clone came up once. The genes are TRBV28 and TRBJ1-2; D remains unclear. Germline assignment: CDR1 MDHEN and CDR2 SYDVKM. V dropped 6 bases and J dropped 2 bases, with 4 bases sitting between them. The CDR3 is 11 amino acids. In DNA, the CDR3 is TGTGCCAGCAGGGCGAACTATGGCTACACCTTC. As protein: CASRANYGYTF.

The chain links TRBV7-9 to TRBJ1-1; no reliable D call. Germline CDR1 SEHNR, CDR2 FQNEAQ (reference sequence). CDR3 length: 15 residues. V was pared by 5 bases and J by 1 base, with 14 bases between. The CDR3 DNA follows: TGTGCCAGCAGCCCTAACCCCCGGGAGAACACTGAAGCTTTCTTT. This sequence encodes CASSPNPRENTEAFF. The full variable domain, rest sourced from reference TRBV7-9 and TRBJ1-1, is DTGVSQNPRHKITKRGQNVTFRCDPISEHNRLYWYRQTLGQGPEFLTYFQNEAQLEKSRLLSDRFSAERPKGSFSTLEIQRTEQGDSAMYLCASSPNPRENTEAFFGQGTRLTVV.

This chain joins TRBV6-6 and TRBJ1-5; tentatively, D is TRBD1 (6 bases). Trimming took 2 bases from V and 7 from J, leaving 9 bases between them. The CDR3 is 13 residues long. Germline CDR1 reads MNHNY; CDR2 reads SVGAGI (reference sequence). CDR3 in DNA: TGTGCCAGCAGTTACAACGGACAGCAGCCCCAGCATTTT. It encodes CASSYNGQQPQHF.

The gene calls are TRBV18 and TRBJ2-7; TRBD1 matches 9 bases. Unmatched junction bases numbered 7, after V lost 3 bases and J lost 7 bases. The CDR3 is made up of 14 amino acids. The V gene's germline CDR1 is KGHSH and CDR2 LQKENI. CDR3 nucleotide sequence: TGTGCCAGCTCACCGGGACAGGGCGCGGGAGAGCAGTACTTC. Translating gives CASSPGQGAGEQYF.

The rearrangement links TRBV19 to TRBJ2-1; 7 bases match TRBD1. V lost 4 bases to trimming and J lost 0 bases; unmatched junction nucleotides: 6. The CDR3 is 16 amino acids. Per germline, CDR1 LNHDA and CDR2 SQIVND (reference sequence). CDR3 sequence reads: CASSNRGEGSYNEQFF. CDR3 coding DNA: TGTGCCAGTAGTAACAGGGGAGAGGGCTCCTACAATGAGCAGTTCTTC.

The rearrangement uses TRBV19 and TRBJ1-4; no clear D. The CDR3 consists of 14 residues. Germline V gene data show CDR1 as LNHDA and CDR2 as SQIVND (reference sequence). V dropped 6 bases and J dropped 8 bases, with 16 bases sitting between them. CDR3 region: CASSHAVGREKLFF. DNA for the CDR3: TGTGCCAGTAGCCATGCGGTGGGTAGAGAAAAACTGTTTTTT.

This chain connects TRBV11-2 to TRBJ2-1, with 14 bases matching TRBD2. Per the germline V gene, CDR1 is SGHAT and CDR2 is FQNNGV. The CDR3 covers 17 residues. The J segment lost 7 bases and the V segment lost 5 bases, leaving 10 bases of the junction unmatched. The CDR3 nucleotides read TGTGCCAGCAGCCCCCGACTAGCGGGGGGGCCTTTAAATGAGCAGTTCTTC. It encodes CASSPRLAGGPLNEQFF. Supplemented by reference TRBV11-2 and TRBJ2-1, the full variable domain reads EAGVAQSPRYKIIEKRQSVAFWCNPISGHATLYWYQQILGQGPKLLIQFQNNGVVDDSQLPKDRFSAERLKGVDSTLKIQPAKLEDSAVYLCASSPRLAGGPLNEQFFGPGTRLTVL.

The chain couples TRBV20-1 to TRBJ2-5; D unresolved. Germline CDR1 DFQATT, CDR2 SNEGSKA (reference sequence). The CDR3 extends over 11 amino acids. With 2 bases removed from V and 1 base from J, the gap between germline ends came to 2 bases. CDR3 sequence: CSARLQETQYF. The DNA of the CDR3 is TGCAGTGCTAGACTCCAAGAGACCCAGTACTTC.

V and J are TRBV21-1 and TRBJ2-1; the table's TRBD2 call for D was not verified on the DNA. TRBV21-1 is termed a pseudogene. The CDR3 runs to 13 residues. The DNA for the CDR3 is TGTGCCAGCAGCAAAGTTGAGCGGGAGAGGCTCGTCTTC. Translation: CASSKVERERLVF.

The rearrangement uses TRBV9 and TRBJ2-5; possible D gene TRBD2, 6 bases. The germline gives CDR1 SGDLS, CDR2 YYNGEE. This CDR3 is built from 14 residues. Trimming shortened V by 5 bases and J by 2 bases, and 13 bases separated the two germline ends. CDR3 sequence: CASSTGDVQETQYF. The CDR3 DNA is TGTGCCAGCAGTACGGGAGATGTGCAAGAGACCCAGTACTTC.

CDR3 sequence (DNA): TGTGCCAGCAGCGGGAGTCGGGTCACCGGGGAGCTGTTTTTT. Translation gives CASSGSRVTGELFF. The chain uses TRBV14 and TRBJ2-2; possible D gene TRBD2, 5 bases. Germline assignment: CDR1 SGHDN and CDR2 FVKESK. The CDR3 totals 14 residues. Trimming pared 5 bases from V and 4 bases from J, leaving 11 bases between.